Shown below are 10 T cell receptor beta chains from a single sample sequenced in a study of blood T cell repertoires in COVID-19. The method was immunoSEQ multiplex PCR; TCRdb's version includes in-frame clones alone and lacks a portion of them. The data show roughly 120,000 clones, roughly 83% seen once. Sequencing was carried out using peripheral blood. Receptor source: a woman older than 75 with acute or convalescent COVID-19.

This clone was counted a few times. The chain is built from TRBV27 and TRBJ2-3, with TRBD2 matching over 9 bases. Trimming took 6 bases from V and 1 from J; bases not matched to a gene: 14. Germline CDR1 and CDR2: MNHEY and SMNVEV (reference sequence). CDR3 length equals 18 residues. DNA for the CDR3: TGTGCCAGCAGCCATAGACCCAGAGCGGGAGGAGGCACAGATACGCAGTATTTT. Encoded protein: CASSHRPRAGGGTDTQYF.

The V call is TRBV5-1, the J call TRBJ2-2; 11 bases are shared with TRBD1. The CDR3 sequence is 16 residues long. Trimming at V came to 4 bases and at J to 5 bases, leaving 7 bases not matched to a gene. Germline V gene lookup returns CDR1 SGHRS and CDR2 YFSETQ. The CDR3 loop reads CASSPWGQGETGELFF. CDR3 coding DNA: TGCGCCAGCAGCCCGTGGGGACAGGGGGAAACCGGGGAGCTGTTTTTT.

CDR3 DNA sequence: TGCGCCAGCAGCCAAGTAGGGGCCCACAGGAATGAAAAACTGTTTTTT. It codes for CASSQVGAHRNEKLFF. The chain joins TRBV4-3 to TRBJ1-4; D perhaps matches TRBD1 (5 bases). This CDR3 has 16 residues. V lost 1 base, J lost 5 bases, and 14 bases lay in between. Germline CDR1 reads LGHNA; CDR2 reads YSLEER.

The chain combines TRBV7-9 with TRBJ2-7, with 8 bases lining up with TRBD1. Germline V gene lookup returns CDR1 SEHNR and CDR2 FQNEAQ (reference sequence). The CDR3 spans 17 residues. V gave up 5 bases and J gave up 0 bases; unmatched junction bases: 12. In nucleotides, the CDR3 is TGTGCCAGCAGCCCCCTGGGGGGACAGGTGTTCTCCTACGAGCAGTACTTC. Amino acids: CASSPLGGQVFSYEQYF.

The chain's CDR3 is CASRGRSDEQYF. For the CDR3, the DNA is TGTGCCAGTAGGGGCAGGTCGGACGAGCAGTACTTC. The chain uses TRBV19 and TRBJ2-7; D is ambiguous. Germline values: CDR1 LNHDA, CDR2 SQIVND (reference sequence). The CDR3 is made up of 12 amino acids. Trimming shortened V by 6 bases and J by 5 bases, and 11 bases separated the two germline ends.

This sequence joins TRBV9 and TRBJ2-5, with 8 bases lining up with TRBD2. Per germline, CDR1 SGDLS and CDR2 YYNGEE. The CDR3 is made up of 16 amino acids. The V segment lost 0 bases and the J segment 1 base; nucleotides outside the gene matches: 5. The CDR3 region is CASSVGSGDPQETQYF. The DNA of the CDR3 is TGTGCCAGCAGCGTAGGTAGCGGGGACCCCCAAGAGACCCAGTACTTC.

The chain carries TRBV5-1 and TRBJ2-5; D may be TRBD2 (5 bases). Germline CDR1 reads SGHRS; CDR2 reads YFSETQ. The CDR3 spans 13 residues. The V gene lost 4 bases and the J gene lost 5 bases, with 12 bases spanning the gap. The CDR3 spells CASSPGPGETQYF. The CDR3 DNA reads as TGCGCCAGCAGCCCTGGACCGGGGGAGACCCAGTACTTC.

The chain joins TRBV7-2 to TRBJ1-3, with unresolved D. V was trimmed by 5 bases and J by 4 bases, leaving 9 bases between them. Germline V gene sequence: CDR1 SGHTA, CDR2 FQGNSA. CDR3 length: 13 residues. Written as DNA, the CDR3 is TGTGCCAGCAGCCTGCTAGAGGGAAACACCATATATTTT. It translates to CASSLLEGNTIYF.

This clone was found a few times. As DNA, the CDR3 is TGTGCCAGCAGCCAAGATCTGGCTAGCGGGAGCCTCGGTTCCTACAATGAGCAGTTCTTC. Translating gives CASSQDLASGSLGSYNEQFF. The chain links TRBV4-2 to TRBJ2-1; 10 positions agree with TRBD2. Per germline, CDR1 LGHNA and CDR2 YNFKEQ. The CDR3 extends over 20 amino acids. V lost 0 bases, J lost 1 base, and 12 bases stayed unmatched.

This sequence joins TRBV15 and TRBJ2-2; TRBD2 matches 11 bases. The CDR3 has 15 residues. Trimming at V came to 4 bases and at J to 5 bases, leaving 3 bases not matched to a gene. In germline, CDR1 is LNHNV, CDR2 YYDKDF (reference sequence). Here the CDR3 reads CATSTGLAVTGELFF. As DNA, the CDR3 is TGTGCCACCAGCACGGGACTAGCGGTAACCGGGGAGCTGTTTTTT. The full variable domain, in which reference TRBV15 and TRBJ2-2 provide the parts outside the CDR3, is DAMVIQNPRYQVTQFGKPVTLSCSQTLNHNVMYWYQQKSSQAPKLLFHYYDKDFNNEADTPDNFQSRRPNTSFCFLDIRSPGLGDTAMYLCATSTGLAVTGELFFGEGSRLTVL.